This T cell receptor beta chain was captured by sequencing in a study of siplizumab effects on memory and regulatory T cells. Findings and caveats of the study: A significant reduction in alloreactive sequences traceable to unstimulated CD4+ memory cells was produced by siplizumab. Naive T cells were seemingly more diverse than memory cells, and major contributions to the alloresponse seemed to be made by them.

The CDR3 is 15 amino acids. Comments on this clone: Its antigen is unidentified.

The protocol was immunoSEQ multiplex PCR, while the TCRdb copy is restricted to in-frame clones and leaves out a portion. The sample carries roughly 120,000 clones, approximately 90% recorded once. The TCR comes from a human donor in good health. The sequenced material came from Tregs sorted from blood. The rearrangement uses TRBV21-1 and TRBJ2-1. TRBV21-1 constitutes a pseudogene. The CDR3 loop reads CASSKPGIWDNEQFF. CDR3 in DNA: TGTGCCAGCAGCAAACCCGGAATCTGGGACAATGAGCAGTTCTTC.